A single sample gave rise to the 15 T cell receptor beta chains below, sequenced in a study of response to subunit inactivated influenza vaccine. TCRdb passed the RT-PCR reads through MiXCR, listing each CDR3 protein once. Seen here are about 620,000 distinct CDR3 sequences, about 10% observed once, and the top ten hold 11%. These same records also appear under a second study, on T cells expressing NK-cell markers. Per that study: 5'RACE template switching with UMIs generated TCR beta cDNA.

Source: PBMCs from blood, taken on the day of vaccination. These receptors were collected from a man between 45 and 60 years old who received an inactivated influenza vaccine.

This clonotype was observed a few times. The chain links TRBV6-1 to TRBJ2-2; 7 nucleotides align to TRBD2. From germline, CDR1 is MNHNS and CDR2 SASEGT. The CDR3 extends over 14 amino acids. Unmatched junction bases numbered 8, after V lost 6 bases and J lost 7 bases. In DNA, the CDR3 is TGTGCCAGCAGATGGGGGGGGGAGGACGGGGAGCTGTTTTTT. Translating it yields CASRWGGEDGELFF.

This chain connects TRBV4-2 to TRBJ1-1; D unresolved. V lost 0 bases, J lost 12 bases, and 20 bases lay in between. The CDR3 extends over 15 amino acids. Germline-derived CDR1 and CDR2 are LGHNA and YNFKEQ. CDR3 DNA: TGTGCCAGCAGCCAAGAATTGGGAGGGCGGCAGTTGACTTTCTTT. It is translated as CASSQELGGRQLTFF.

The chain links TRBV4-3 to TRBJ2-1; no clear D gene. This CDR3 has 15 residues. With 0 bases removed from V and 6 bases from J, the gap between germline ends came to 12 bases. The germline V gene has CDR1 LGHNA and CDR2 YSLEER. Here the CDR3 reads CASSQDRRSGNEQFF. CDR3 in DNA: TGCGCCAGCAGCCAAGATCGCCGGTCGGGCAATGAGCAGTTCTTC.

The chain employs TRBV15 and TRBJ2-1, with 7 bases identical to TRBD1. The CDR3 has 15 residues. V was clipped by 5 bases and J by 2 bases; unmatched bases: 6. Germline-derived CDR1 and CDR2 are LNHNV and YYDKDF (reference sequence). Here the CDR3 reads CATSPLQGAYNEQFF. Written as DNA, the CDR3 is TGTGCCACCAGCCCCCTGCAGGGGGCCTACAATGAGCAGTTCTTC.

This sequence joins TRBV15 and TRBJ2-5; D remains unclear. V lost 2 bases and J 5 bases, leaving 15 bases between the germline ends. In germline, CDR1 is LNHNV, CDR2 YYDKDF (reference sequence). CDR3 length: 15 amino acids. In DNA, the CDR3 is TGTGCCACCAGCAGATCCGTGGAATGGCTTGAGACCCAGTACTTC. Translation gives CATSRSVEWLETQYF.

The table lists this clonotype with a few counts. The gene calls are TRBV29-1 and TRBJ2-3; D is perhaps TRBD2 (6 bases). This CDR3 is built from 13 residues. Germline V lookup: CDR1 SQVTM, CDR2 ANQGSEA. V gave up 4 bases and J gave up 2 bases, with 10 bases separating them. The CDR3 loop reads CSVGEDYTDTQYF. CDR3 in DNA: TGCAGCGTTGGGGAGGACTACACAGATACGCAGTATTTT.

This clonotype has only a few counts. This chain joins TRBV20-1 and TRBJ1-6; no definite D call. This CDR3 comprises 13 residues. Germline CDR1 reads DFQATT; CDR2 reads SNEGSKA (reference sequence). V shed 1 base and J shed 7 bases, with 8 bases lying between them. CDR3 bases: TGCAGTGCTAGAGCTACTTCAAATTCACCCCTCCACTTT. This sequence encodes CSARATSNSPLHF.

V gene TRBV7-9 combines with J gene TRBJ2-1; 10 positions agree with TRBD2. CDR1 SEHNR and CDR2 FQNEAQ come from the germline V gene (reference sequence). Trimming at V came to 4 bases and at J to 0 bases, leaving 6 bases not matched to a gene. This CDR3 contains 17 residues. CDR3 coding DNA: TGTGCCAGCAGCTCGAATAGCGGGGGGAGCTCCTACAATGAGCAGTTCTTC. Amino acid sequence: CASSSNSGGSSYNEQFF.

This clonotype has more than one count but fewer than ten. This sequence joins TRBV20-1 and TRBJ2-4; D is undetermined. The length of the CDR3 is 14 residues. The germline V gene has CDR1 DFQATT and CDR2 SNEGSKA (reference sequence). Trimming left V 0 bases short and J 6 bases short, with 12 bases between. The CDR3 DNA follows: TGCAGTGCTAGAGATCGGGCGGAATTAAACATTCAGTACTTC. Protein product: CSARDRAELNIQYF.

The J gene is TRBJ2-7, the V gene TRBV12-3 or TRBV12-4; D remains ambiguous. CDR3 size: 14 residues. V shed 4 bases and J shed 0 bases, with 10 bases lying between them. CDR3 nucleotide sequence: TGTGCCAGCAGTTACCGTTGGAGCTCCTACGAGCAGTACTTC. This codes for CASSYRWSSYEQYF.

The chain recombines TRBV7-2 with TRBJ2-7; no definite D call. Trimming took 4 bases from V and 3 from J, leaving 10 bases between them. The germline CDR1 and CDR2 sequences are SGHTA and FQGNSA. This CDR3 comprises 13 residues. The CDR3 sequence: CASSSRPNYEQYF. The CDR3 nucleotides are TGTGCCAGCAGCTCCCGGCCCAACTACGAGCAGTACTTC.

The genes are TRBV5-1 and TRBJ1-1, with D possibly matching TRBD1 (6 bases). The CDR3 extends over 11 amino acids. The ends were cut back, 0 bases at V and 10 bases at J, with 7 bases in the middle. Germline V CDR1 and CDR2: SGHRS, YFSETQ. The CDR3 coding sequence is TGCGCCAGCAGCTTGGACAGGGTAGCTTTCTTT. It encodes CASSLDRVAFF.

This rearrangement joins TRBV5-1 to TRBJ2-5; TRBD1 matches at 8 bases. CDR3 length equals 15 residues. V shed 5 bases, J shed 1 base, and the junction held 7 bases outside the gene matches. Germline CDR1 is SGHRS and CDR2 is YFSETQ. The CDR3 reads CASRYLTGGQETQYF. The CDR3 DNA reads TGCGCCAGCAGGTATCTAACAGGGGGCCAAGAGACCCAGTACTTC. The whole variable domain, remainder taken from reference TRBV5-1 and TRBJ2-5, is KAGVTQTPRYLIKTRGQQVTLSCSPISGHRSVSWYQQTPGQGLQFLFEYFSETQRNKGNFPGRFSGRQFSNSRSEMNVSTLELGDSALYLCASRYLTGGQETQYFGPGTRLLVL.

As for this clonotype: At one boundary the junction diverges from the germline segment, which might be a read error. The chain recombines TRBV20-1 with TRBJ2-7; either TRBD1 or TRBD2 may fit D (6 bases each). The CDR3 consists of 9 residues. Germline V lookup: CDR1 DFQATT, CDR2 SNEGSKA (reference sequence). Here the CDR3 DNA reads TGCAGTGACATGGGGGGCTTCCCCTTC. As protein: CSDMGGFPF.

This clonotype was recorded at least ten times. CDR3 nucleotide sequence: TGTGCCAGCAGCGGACAGTTCAATCAGCCCCAGCATTTT. Translating it yields CASSGQFNQPQHF. V and J are TRBV7-2 and TRBJ1-5, with D possibly being TRBD1 (6 bases). Germline V gene lookup returns CDR1 SGHTA and CDR2 FQGNSA. Trimming removed 5 bases at V and 3 bases at J, with 8 bases between. The CDR3 sequence is 13 residues long.